The sequence of this TCR beta chain was determined in a study of T-cell memory formation after mild COVID-19. Study-wide results and limits: Some clones that responded were present in memory (sampled pre-infection), which suggests cross-reactive memory joined.

Regarding this clonotype: The antigen is unknown.

CDR1 is SGHDT and CDR2 is YYEEEE in the germline V gene. Unmatched junction bases numbered 3, after V lost 2 bases and J lost 2 bases. The CDR3 is made up of 15 amino acids. In TCRdb, the 5' RACE reads were re-called with MiXCR into one record per CDR3 protein. In the table there are about 200,000 distinct CDR3 sequences, about 18% of which are singletons. The chain links TRBV5-6 to TRBJ2-1, with 8 bases fitting TRBD2. The clonotype comes from an adult woman who had mild COVID-19 (a few samples of this study predate the infection). Cell type and time point are not known. Source material: PBMCs or a T cell subset sorted from them (not recorded which). CDR3 in DNA: TGTGCCAGCAGCTTTGGTAGCGGGGCCTACAATGAGCAGTTCTTC. Translating it yields CASSFGSGAYNEQFF.